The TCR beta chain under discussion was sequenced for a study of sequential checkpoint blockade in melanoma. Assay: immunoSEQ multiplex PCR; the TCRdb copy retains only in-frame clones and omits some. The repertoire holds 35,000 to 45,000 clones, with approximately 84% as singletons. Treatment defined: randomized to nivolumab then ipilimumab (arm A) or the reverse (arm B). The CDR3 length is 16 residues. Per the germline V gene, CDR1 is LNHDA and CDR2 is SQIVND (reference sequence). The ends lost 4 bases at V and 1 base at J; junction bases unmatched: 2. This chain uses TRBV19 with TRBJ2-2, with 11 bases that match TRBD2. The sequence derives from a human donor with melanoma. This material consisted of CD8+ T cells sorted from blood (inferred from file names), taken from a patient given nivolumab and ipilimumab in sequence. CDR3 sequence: CASSTGTSGNTGELFF. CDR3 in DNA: TGTGCCAGTAGTACCGGGACTAGCGGGAACACCGGGGAGCTGTTTTTT. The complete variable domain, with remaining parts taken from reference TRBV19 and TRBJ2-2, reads DGGITQSPKYLFRKEGQNVTLSCEQNLNHDAMYWYRQDPGQGLRLIYYSQIVNDFQKGDIAEGYSVSREKKESFPLTVTSAQKNPTAFYLCASSTGTSGNTGELFFGEGSRLTVL.